This T cell receptor beta chain was recorded in a study of shared clonotypes between healthy human individuals. Looking at the study overall: There were three CD4 naive, three CD4 memory, two CD8 naive and one CD8 memory plates per donor.

A note on this clone: The antigen remains unidentified.

Germline V lookup: CDR1 SGHTA, CDR2 FQGNSA. This CDR3 contains 12 residues. The germline V and J ends were trimmed by 0 bases and 9 bases, with 6 bases remaining between them. Overall study results and limits: Naive CD4 clonotypes were shared across several donors at about 5.3%. A reduction in generation probabilities was seen for non-shared clonotypes relative to those shared by all four donors.

Repertoires were generated with immunoSEQ multiplex PCR, while TCRdb's copy carries only in-frame clones and drops some. The sample records 2 million to 2.5 million clones, 85% to 95% being singletons. Material: naive CD4+ T cells sorted from blood. Specified subset: CD45RA+ positively selected. The source is a man aged 18 to 30 in good health. The rearrangement links TRBV7-2 to TRBJ2-1; D remains unclear. Written as DNA, the CDR3 is TGTGCCAGCAGCTTAGCCCGGTTTGAGCAGTTCTTC. It is translated as CASSLARFEQFF.